This record covers a single T cell receptor (beta chain). The record originates from a study of T cell responses to AZD1222 COVID-19 vaccine. Germline loops: CDR1 SGHVS, CDR2 FQNEAQ. CDR3 length: 13 residues. V dropped 0 bases and J dropped 5 bases, with 8 bases sitting between them. Sequencing used immunoSEQ multiplex PCR; TCRdb keeps in-frame clones, though not all of them. The repertoire holds over 140,000 clones, with more than 85% as singletons. This clonotype originated in an adult who received the AZD1222 COVID-19 vaccine. The J gene is TRBJ2-7, the V gene TRBV7-8; no firm D call. The sample consisted of peripheral blood, taken 28 days after the second AZD1222 dose. For the CDR3, the DNA is TGTGCCAGCAGCTTAGCCGCTTCCAACGAGCAGTACTTC. This gives the protein CASSLAASNEQYF.